Below are 6 T cell receptor beta chains sequenced from a single sample in a study of regulatory T cells in long-lasting Graves disease. Construction of the TCR beta libraries employed iRepertoire HTBI primers in conjunction with Arm-PCR of CDR3 regions. TCRdb processed the multiplex PCR reads anew with MiXCR; each CDR3 protein has one entry. The data hold approximately 400,000 distinct CDR3 sequences, with 23% observed a single time. Time point specified: persistent/refractory GD, antithyroid drugs over 5 years with positive TRAb. The authors made the TCR library using RNA they extracted from PBMCs. The source was peripheral blood mononuclear cells (PBMCs), collected when the disease was refractory, from a patient treated with antithyroid drugs. The receptors originated from a female donor with Graves disease.

This clonotype was recorded at least ten times. V usage is TRBV2 and J usage is TRBJ2-2; 8 bases align to TRBD1. The CDR3 has 16 amino acids. Germline V gene lookup returns CDR1 SNHLY and CDR2 FYNNEI. V was clipped by 3 bases and J by 1 base; unmatched bases: 4. The chain's CDR3 is CASSDFGTGNTGELFF. The CDR3 nucleotides read TGTGCCAGCAGTGATTTCGGGACAGGGAACACCGGGGAGCTGTTTTTT.

This clonotype was counted at least ten times. The V and J genes are TRBV6-1 and TRBJ1-5; D is ambiguous. The V gene lost 5 bases and the J gene lost 1 base, with 6 bases spanning the gap. CDR3 length: 13 amino acids. Germline lookup yields CDR1 MNHNS and CDR2 SASEGT. CDR3 sequence (DNA): TGTGCCAGCAGTCATGACAGCAATCAGCCCCAGCATTTT. This codes for CASSHDSNQPQHF.

This clonotype was seen a handful of times. The chain employs TRBV30 and TRBJ1-5, with D perhaps TRBD1 (5 bases). Trimming removed 2 bases at V and 0 bases at J, with 8 bases between. The germline V gene encodes CDR1 GTSNPN and CDR2 SVGIG (reference sequence). The CDR3 has 14 amino acids. The CDR3 DNA sequence: TGTGCCTGGAGTCGGGGGAGTAGCAATCAGCCCCAGCATTTT. It codes for CAWSRGSSNQPQHF.

The chain employs TRBV6-1 and TRBJ1-1; tentative D call: TRBD1 (6 bases). The CDR3 runs 12 residues. Germline V gene sequence: CDR1 MNHNS, CDR2 SASEGT. V gave up 6 bases and J gave up 10 bases, with 15 bases separating them. CDR3 residues: CASRTQGKGAFF. In DNA form, the CDR3 reads TGTGCCAGCAGGACACAGGGAAAGGGAGCTTTCTTT.

This clonotype was seen only a few times. The J gene is TRBJ2-7, the V gene TRBV7-2; perhaps D is TRBD1 or TRBD2 (6 bases each). Trimming pared 11 bases from V and 4 bases from J, leaving 24 bases between. This CDR3 has 15 residues. The germline CDR1 and CDR2 sequences are SGHTA and FQGNSA. The DNA for the CDR3 is TGTGCCTCTACCAGCTTGTGGGGGGCGGGGTACGAGCAGTACTTC. Protein product: CASTSLWGAGYEQYF.

The chain combines TRBV10-3 with TRBJ1-2; no clear D gene. Trimming took off 4 bases at V and 3 bases at J, with 3 bases between the two ends. The V gene's germline CDR1 is ENHRY and CDR2 SYGVKD. The CDR3 is 11 residues long. CDR3 nucleotides: TGTGCCATCAGTGGACACTATGGCTACACCTTC. It is translated as CAISGHYGYTF.